This TCR beta chain was identified in a study of T cells expressing NK-cell markers. Overall study context: The TCR beta repertoires were obtained from sorted CD3+CD56+NKG2C+, CD3+CD56+NKG2C- and CD3+CD56-NKG2C+ T cells. Whole-study results and caveats: Of the CD8+ T cells in 5 to 7 donors, roughly 1.0-7.5% belonged to dominant NKG2C+ clonotypes.

On this clonotype: Its specificity is not known.

The authors made TCR beta cDNA libraries by 5'RACE template switching. This switching added a universal primer site and UMIs. TCRdb reanalyzed the 5' RACE reads and collapses them to one entry per CDR3 protein, without DNA. The sample holds more than 120,000 distinct CDR3 sequences. Per the germline V gene, CDR1 is LGHNA and CDR2 is YSLEER. This CDR3 has 16 residues. The source material was blood T cells: a sorted CD56 or NKG2C T cell subset, CD4+ or CD8+ T cells, or bulk PBMC T cells (not recorded which). This chain connects TRBV4-3 to TRBJ2-1; TCRdb proposes TRBD1, but this gene call is untestable without DNA. The clonotype originates from a man aged 18 to 35 in good health. The CDR3 here is CASSPTAQLGYNEQFF.